This T cell receptor beta chain was found in a study of cytomegalovirus exposure and HLA in healthy donors. Study conclusions and caveats: Using the classifier, cytomegalovirus status was reportedly diagnosed with high specificity and sensitivity. It was likely that a cluster of highly shared sequence variants was a sequencing artifact. Owing to their indistinguishability, certain V segments, notably TRBV6-2 and TRBV6-3, were excluded. When analyzed later, a missense DCLRE1C variant was found to be linked to TCR beta V- and J-gene trimming.

The CDR3 runs to 13 residues. The V gene's germline CDR1 is LGHNT and CDR2 FRNRAP. This clone appeared a single time. Its antigen remains unidentified. One junction end disagrees with the germline gene, perhaps due to a read error. PCR primers comprised 60 Vbeta and 13 Jbeta primers. Profiling relied on immunoSEQ multiplex PCR, and the TCRdb table lists in-frame clones only, not all of them. The sample has a few hundred thousand clones, nearly 95% seen once. The clonotype originates from a girl aged 2 to 9 in good health and CMV-seronegative. Sample: PBMCs. The chain couples TRBV12-5 to TRBJ2-5; 14 bases are shared with TRBD2. The CDR3 loop is CASGPGTSGREHF. The DNA for the CDR3 is TGTGCTAGTGGTCCCGGGACTAGCGGGAGAGAACACTTC.